These 18 T cell receptor beta chains were sequenced from one sample in a study of cytomegalovirus exposure and HLA in healthy donors. Primers: 60 Vbeta forward and 13 Jbeta reverse. Sequencing was performed with immunoSEQ multiplex PCR; in TCRdb, only in-frame clones are kept and a portion is missing. The sample lists about 210,000 clones; approximately 82% were seen once. The sequenced sample was PBMCs. The receptors shown here come from a woman between 45 and 60 years old in good health and CMV-seropositive.

V usage is TRBV27 and J usage is TRBJ2-7, with TRBD2 matching 7 bases. The V segment lost 5 bases and the J segment 2 bases; nucleotides outside the gene matches: 6. Per germline, CDR1 MNHEY and CDR2 SMNVEV (reference sequence). CDR3 length: 14 residues. Here the CDR3 reads CASSLAGVTYEQYF. In DNA form, the CDR3 reads TGTGCCAGCAGTCTGGCGGGAGTGACCTACGAGCAGTACTTC.

The rearrangement links TRBV6-6 to TRBJ2-7, with D possibly matching TRBD1 (5 bases). This CDR3 is 14 amino acids long. Germline CDR1 MNHNY, CDR2 SVGAGI (reference sequence). Trimming cost V 0 bases and J 6 bases, with 12 bases left between them. CDR3 DNA: TGTGCCAGCAGTTACTCGGCAGGGTCCGCCGAGCAGTACTTC. As protein: CASSYSAGSAEQYF.

The gene calls are TRBV6-6 and TRBJ1-1; TRBD1 is a possible D gene (5 bases). The CDR3 covers 13 residues. CDR1 is MNHNY and CDR2 is SVGAGI in the germline V gene (reference sequence). Trimming left V 2 bases short and J 3 bases short, with 7 bases between. The CDR3 loop reads CASSYTGDTEAFF. The CDR3 DNA follows: TGTGCCAGCAGTTACACAGGTGACACTGAAGCTTTCTTT.

The chain links TRBV2 to TRBJ2-3, with 9 positions matching TRBD2. V gave up 6 bases and J gave up 3 bases; unmatched junction bases: 7. Germline lookup yields CDR1 SNHLY and CDR2 FYNNEI. The CDR3 loop spans 15 amino acids. Here the CDR3 DNA reads TGTGCCAGCAGCCTGGGGGCGGGGGGGACAGATACGCAGTATTTT. Residues: CASSLGAGGTDTQYF.

This rearrangement joins TRBV6-1 to TRBJ1-6, with 7 bases fitting TRBD1. CDR1 MNHNS and CDR2 SASEGT come from the germline V gene. The CDR3 runs to 14 residues. V gave up 7 bases and J gave up 10 bases; unmatched junction bases: 10. This CDR3 reads CASNRDSPDSPLHF. Here the CDR3 DNA reads TGTGCCAGCAACAGGGACAGTCCGGACTCACCCCTCCACTTT.

This clone was seen more than once but under ten times. The rearrangement links TRBV4-1 to TRBJ1-4, with TRBD1 matching over 7 bases. Trimming at V came to 6 bases and at J to 8 bases, leaving 15 bases not matched to a gene. This CDR3 spans 16 amino acids. The germline V gene encodes CDR1 MGHRA and CDR2 YSYEKL. The CDR3 bases are TGCGCCAGCAGTCTACAGGGGCAGGCAGGGACCGAAAAACTGTTTTTT. Its protein product is CASSLQGQAGTEKLFF.

This chain links TRBV14 with TRBJ2-3; 8 bases are a match to TRBD1. CDR3 length: 16 residues. Germline V gene sequence: CDR1 SGHDN, CDR2 FVKESK. V dropped 3 bases and J dropped 7; count of bases not matched to a gene: 12. CDR3 amino acids: CASSQLFGQGANTQYF. CDR3 bases: TGTGCCAGCAGCCAGCTCTTTGGGCAGGGGGCAAATACGCAGTATTTT.

The V gene is TRBV18, the J gene TRBJ2-6; a possible D gene is TRBD1 (5 bases). Germline CDR1 KGHSH, CDR2 LQKENI. The CDR3 loop spans 18 amino acids. Trimming cost V 3 bases and J 0 bases, with 15 bases left between them. The chain's CDR3 is CASSPRLTGHSGANVLTF. CDR3 DNA: TGTGCCAGCTCACCCCGCCTTACAGGACACTCTGGGGCCAACGTCCTGACTTTC.

This clone showed up just once. The rearrangement joins TRBV28 to TRBJ1-2; 9 positions match TRBD1. Germline CDR1 reads MDHEN; CDR2 reads SYDVKM. The junction had 9 bases not matched to a gene; V was cut back by 3 bases and J by 7 bases. The CDR3 loop spans 15 amino acids. The CDR3 nucleotides are TGTGCCAGCAGTTTGGCGGGACAGGGTACCGGTGGCTACACCTTC. Residues: CASSLAGQGTGGYTF.

V usage is TRBV5-6 and J usage is TRBJ2-7; TRBD2 agrees at 8 bases. The CDR3 spans 14 residues. Germline lookup yields CDR1 SGHDT and CDR2 YYEEEE. With 3 bases clipped from V and 4 bases from J, the junction kept 6 bases outside the gene matches. CDR3 protein: CASSSGTSLYEQYF. CDR3 nucleotide sequence: TGTGCCAGCAGCTCAGGGACTAGTCTATACGAGCAGTACTTC. Based on the CDR3 plus reference TRBV5-6 and TRBJ2-7, the full variable domain is DAGVTQSPTHLIKTRGQQVTLRCSPKSGHDTVSWYQQALGQGPQFIFQYYEEEERQRGNFPDRFSGHQFPNYSSELNVNALLLGDSALYLCASSSGTSLYEQYFGPGTRLTVT.

This chain connects TRBV7-2 to TRBJ2-2; possibly TRBD2 for D (7 bases). The V end lost 4 bases, the J end lost 6 bases, and 15 bases lay between the germline ends. The germline gives CDR1 SGHTA, CDR2 FQGNSA. The CDR3 spans 15 residues. The CDR3 protein is CASSSLGGGPGELFF. DNA for the CDR3: TGTGCCAGCAGCTCCCTAGGGGGGGGCCCCGGGGAGCTGTTTTTT.

This clone has only a few counts. The chain joins TRBV4-1 to TRBJ1-4; D not certain. Germline V gene sequence: CDR1 MGHRA, CDR2 YSYEKL. CDR3 length: 15 residues. Trimming left V 4 bases short and J 8 bases short, with 17 bases between. The CDR3 DNA reads as TGCGCCAGCAGCCCTGTCGGGAGACGAGGGGAAAAACTGTTTTTT. Its protein product is CASSPVGRRGEKLFF.

The genes are TRBV19 and TRBJ1-1, with 7 positions matching TRBD1. The CDR3 contains 15 residues. The V segment lost 5 bases and the J segment 5 bases; nucleotides outside the gene matches: 11. The germline gives CDR1 LNHDA, CDR2 SQIVND (reference sequence). CDR3 loop: CASSPKTGLWTEAFF. The CDR3, as DNA: TGTGCCAGTAGTCCGAAGACAGGGCTTTGGACTGAAGCTTTCTTT.

V is TRBV12-1 and J is TRBJ2-7; TRBD1 is the table's D call, not checked against the DNA. TRBV12-1 is termed a pseudogene. CDR3 length: 14 amino acids. Here the CDR3 reads CASQQETSTYEQYF. CDR3 DNA: TGTGCCAGCCAACAGGAAACCTCGACCTACGAGCAGTACTTC.

The V gene is TRBV6-6, the J gene TRBJ2-3, with 9 bases fitting TRBD1. There are 16 residues in the CDR3. Germline loops: CDR1 MNHNY, CDR2 SVGAGI (reference sequence). V lost 1 base and J lost 4; bases outside the gene matches: 6. CDR3 amino acids: CASSYWTGVRADTQYF. CDR3 nucleotides: TGTGCCAGCAGTTACTGGACAGGGGTGAGGGCAGATACGCAGTATTTT.

The V gene is TRBV30, the J gene TRBJ1-1; TRBD1 aligns across 7 bases. This CDR3 is built from 14 residues. Per germline, CDR1 GTSNPN and CDR2 SVGIG (reference sequence). The V segment lost 1 base and the J segment 1 base; nucleotides outside the gene matches: 3. The CDR3: CAWSEDRRNTEAFF. The CDR3 DNA reads as TGTGCCTGGAGTGAGGACAGGAGGAACACTGAAGCTTTCTTT.

This sequence joins TRBV27 and TRBJ2-6; D remains unclear. Looked up from germline, CDR1 is MNHEY and CDR2 is SMNVEV (reference sequence). The CDR3 consists of 16 residues. V lost 2 bases to trimming and J lost 4 bases, with 12 bases between them. The CDR3 loop is CASSLTGSTGANVLTF. DNA of the CDR3: TGTGCCAGCAGTTTAACCGGGTCTACAGGGGCCAACGTCCTGACTTTC.

V gene TRBV27 combines with J gene TRBJ1-5, with TRBD1 matching 9 bases. V lost 8 bases to trimming and J lost 5 bases; unmatched junction nucleotides: 7. The V gene's germline CDR1 is MNHEY and CDR2 SMNVEV (reference sequence). This CDR3 contains 14 residues. The CDR3 DNA is TGTGCCAGCCAAATTCGGACAGGGGATCAGCCCCAGCATTTT. Translation: CASQIRTGDQPQHF.